The rows below give T cell receptor beta chains drawn from one sample of a study of low-dose radiotherapy and immunotherapy resistance in tumors. MiXCR, run by TCRdb on the reads, gives a single entry per CDR3 protein. Of 55,000 to 65,000 distinct CDR3 sequences listed, approximately 25% are singletons. The sample here was PBMCs, taken before treatment. Every receptor here comes from a male donor with rectosigmoid adenocarcinoma. Each CDR3 is given without its conserved first and last residue.

v_call: TRBV24-1; cdr3_aa: ATSDQQGAQETQY
v_call: TRBV2; cdr3_aa: ASSRTNMRNEQF
v_call: TRBV7-9; cdr3_aa: ASSLEGGSTYEQY
v_call: TRBV6-2/TRBV6-3; cdr3_aa: ASTRLRTEQY
v_call: TRBV29-1; cdr3_aa: SVELTEAF
v_call: TRBV9; cdr3_aa: ASSVFDSRPYNEQF
v_call: TRBV18; cdr3_aa: ASSLLDLQGSTDTQY
v_call: TRBV28; cdr3_aa: ASSLLDEDPAGYT
v_call: TRBV7-2; cdr3_aa: ASSFGGTGNYEQY
v_call: TRBV28; cdr3_aa: ASAVSSDTQY
v_call: TRBV4-2; cdr3_aa: ASSQDWGGNTEAF
v_call: TRBV7-9; cdr3_aa: ASSLAPIQGEQY
v_call: TRBV29-1; cdr3_aa: SVARGDLYEQY
v_call: TRBV12-3/TRBV12-4; cdr3_aa: ASSLKRLASEGNEQF
v_call: TRBV5-1; cdr3_aa: ASSLRTSGSGEQF
v_call: TRBV28; cdr3_aa: ASSVGQLGWGRPDHEQY
v_call: TRBV18; cdr3_aa: ASSLPSGSGSYNEQF
v_call: TRBV6-2/TRBV6-3; cdr3_aa: ASSLQGGKSYEQY
v_call: TRBV6-8; cdr3_aa: ASRTGLAADTQY
v_call: TRBV10-3; cdr3_aa: AIRKTGEGVNTEAF
v_call: TRBV28; cdr3_aa: ASRGADRVQYEQY
v_call: TRBV5-1; cdr3_aa: ASSSLDNDRGLGSYEQY
v_call: TRBV5-1; cdr3_aa: ASSLDAGMRKAF
v_call: TRBV27; cdr3_aa: ASRPRRFTTYEQY
v_call: TRBV28; cdr3_aa: ASSGGQGATEAF
v_call: TRBV3-1; cdr3_aa: ASSQNPNQPQH
v_call: TRBV29-1; cdr3_aa: SVGDRGNTGELF
v_call: TRBV28; cdr3_aa: ASREVAGATSGEQY
v_call: TRBV20-1; cdr3_aa: SARTQGGSNQPQH
v_call: TRBV4-1; cdr3_aa: ASSRGWNTGELF
v_call: TRBV7-9; cdr3_aa: ASSPRQPNSGNTIY
v_call: TRBV20-1; cdr3_aa: SARDPEILNPTDTQY
v_call: TRBV2; cdr3_aa: ASSSGGEQTQY
v_call: TRBV11-3; cdr3_aa: ASSSRDRVETQY
v_call: TRBV29-1; cdr3_aa: SVGVTDTQY
v_call: TRBV4-3; cdr3_aa: ASSRTIGTGGDQPQH
v_call: TRBV7-2; cdr3_aa: ACSARGGAVEQF
v_call: TRBV20-1; cdr3_aa: SAREYGQGNTEAF
v_call: TRBV29-1; cdr3_aa: SVFRTGSSYEQY
v_call: TRBV19; cdr3_aa: ASKRSTGQLNSPLH
v_call: TRBV20-1; cdr3_aa: SASAGVGGEETQY
v_call: TRBV7-2; cdr3_aa: ASSPRPEEKLFF
v_call: TRBV7-2; cdr3_aa: ASSRRDPVYEQY
v_call: TRBV6-6; cdr3_aa: ASSYSPEHEQY
v_call: TRBV19; cdr3_aa: ASKSGTNTGELF
v_call: TRBV6-1; cdr3_aa: ASSEVRGDWPLH
v_call: TRBV7-9; cdr3_aa: ASSRGQADNEQF
v_call: TRBV7-2; cdr3_aa: ASSPEPGRPYNEQF
v_call: TRBV7-2; cdr3_aa: ASTPSREYEQY
v_call: TRBV6-2/TRBV6-3; cdr3_aa: ASRNPGGPGTQY
v_call: TRBV9; cdr3_aa: ASSVESKSYEQY
v_call: TRBV20-1; cdr3_aa: SATPGLDSNEQF
v_call: TRBV11-3; cdr3_aa: ASSSGRDNEKLF
v_call: TRBV19; cdr3_aa: ASSMRLQETQY
v_call: TRBV4-3; cdr3_aa: ASSSNYEQY
v_call: TRBV29-1; cdr3_aa: SVETGGKGYT
v_call: TRBV27; cdr3_aa: ASSLTGTSGFNEQF